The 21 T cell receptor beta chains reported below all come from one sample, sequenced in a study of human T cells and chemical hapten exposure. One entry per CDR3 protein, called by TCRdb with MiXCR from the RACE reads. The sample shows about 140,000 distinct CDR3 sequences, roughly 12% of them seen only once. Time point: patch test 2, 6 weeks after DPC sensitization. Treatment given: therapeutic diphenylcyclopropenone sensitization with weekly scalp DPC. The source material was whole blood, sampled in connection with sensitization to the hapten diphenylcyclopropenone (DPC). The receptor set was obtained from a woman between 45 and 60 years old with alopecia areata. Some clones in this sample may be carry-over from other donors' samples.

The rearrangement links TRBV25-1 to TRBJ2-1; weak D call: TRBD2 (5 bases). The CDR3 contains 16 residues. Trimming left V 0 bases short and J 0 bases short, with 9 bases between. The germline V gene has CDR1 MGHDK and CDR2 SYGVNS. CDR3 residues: CASSEYLGSSYNEQFF. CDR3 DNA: TGTGCCAGCAGTGAATACCTGGGGAGCTCCTACAATGAGCAGTTCTTC.

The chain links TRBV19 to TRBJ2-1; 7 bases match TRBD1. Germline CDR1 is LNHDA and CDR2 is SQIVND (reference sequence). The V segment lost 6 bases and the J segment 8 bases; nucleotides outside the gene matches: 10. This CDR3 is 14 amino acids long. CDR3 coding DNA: TGTGCCAGTAGCCGGACCCGCCAGGGGGATGAGCAGTTCTTC. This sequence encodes CASSRTRQGDEQFF. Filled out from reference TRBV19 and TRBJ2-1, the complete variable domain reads DGGITQSPKYLFRKEGQNVTLSCEQNLNHDAMYWYRQDPGQGLRLIYYSQIVNDFQKGDIAEGYSVSREKKESFPLTVTSAQKNPTAFYLCASSRTRQGDEQFFGPGTRLTVL.

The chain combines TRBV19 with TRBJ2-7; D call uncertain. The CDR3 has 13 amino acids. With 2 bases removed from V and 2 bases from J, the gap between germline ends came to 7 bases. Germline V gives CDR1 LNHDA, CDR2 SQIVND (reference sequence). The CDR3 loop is CASSISRTYEQYF. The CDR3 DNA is TGTGCCAGTAGTATATCGCGAACCTACGAGCAGTACTTC.

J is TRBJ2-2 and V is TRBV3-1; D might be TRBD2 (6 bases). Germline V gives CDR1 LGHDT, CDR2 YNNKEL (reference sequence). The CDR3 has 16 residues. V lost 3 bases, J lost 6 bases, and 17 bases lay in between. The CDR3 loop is CASSQSGSKVAGELFF. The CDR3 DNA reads TGTGCCAGCAGCCAGTCCGGGAGTAAAGTGGCCGGGGAGCTGTTTTTT.

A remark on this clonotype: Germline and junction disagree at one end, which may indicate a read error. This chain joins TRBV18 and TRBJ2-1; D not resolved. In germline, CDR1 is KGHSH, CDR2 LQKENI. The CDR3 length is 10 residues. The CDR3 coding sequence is TGTGCCAGCTCCCACAATGAGCAGTTCTTC. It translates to CASSHNEQFF.

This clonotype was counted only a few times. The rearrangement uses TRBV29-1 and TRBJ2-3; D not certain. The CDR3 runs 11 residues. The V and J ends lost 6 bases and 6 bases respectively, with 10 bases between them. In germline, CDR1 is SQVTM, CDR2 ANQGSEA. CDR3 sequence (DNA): TGCAGCGTCCCGGGCTTTGATACGCAGTATTTT. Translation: CSVPGFDTQYF.

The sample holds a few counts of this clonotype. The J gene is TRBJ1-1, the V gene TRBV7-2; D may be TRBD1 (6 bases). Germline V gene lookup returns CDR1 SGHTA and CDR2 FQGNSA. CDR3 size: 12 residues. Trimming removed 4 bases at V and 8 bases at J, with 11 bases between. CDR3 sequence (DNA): TGTGCCAGCAGCTCTTGGACAGCAGAAGCTTTCTTT. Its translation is CASSSWTAEAFF.

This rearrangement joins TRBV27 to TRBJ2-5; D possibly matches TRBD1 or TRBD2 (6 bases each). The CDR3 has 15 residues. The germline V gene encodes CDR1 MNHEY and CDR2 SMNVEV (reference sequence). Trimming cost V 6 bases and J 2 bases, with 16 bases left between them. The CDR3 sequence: CASRPLGGRQETQYF. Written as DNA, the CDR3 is TGTGCCAGCAGACCCCTGGGGGGCAGGCAAGAGACCCAGTACTTC.

CDR3 amino acids: CASSLSSGRLEQYF. CDR3 nucleotide sequence: TGTGCCAGCAGCTTGTCTAGCGGAAGACTCGAGCAGTACTTC. The V call is TRBV5-4, the J call TRBJ2-7; 7 bases are a match to TRBD2. The J segment lost 6 bases and the V segment lost 1 base, leaving 7 bases of the junction unmatched. The CDR3 extends over 14 amino acids. Germline V CDR1 and CDR2: SGHNT, YYREEE (reference sequence).

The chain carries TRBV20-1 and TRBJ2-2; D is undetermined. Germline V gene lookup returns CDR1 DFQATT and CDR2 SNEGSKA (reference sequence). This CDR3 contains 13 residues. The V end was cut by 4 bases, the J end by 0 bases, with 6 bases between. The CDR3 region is CSAKRPNTGELFF. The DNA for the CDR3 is TGCAGTGCTAAACGGCCGAACACCGGGGAGCTGTTTTTT.

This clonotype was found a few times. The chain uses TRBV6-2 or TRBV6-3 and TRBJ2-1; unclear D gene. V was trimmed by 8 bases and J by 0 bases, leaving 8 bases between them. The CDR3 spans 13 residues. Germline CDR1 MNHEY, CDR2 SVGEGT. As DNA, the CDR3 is TGTGCCAGCCGAGAACTCTCCTACAATGAGCAGTTCTTC. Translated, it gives CASRELSYNEQFF.

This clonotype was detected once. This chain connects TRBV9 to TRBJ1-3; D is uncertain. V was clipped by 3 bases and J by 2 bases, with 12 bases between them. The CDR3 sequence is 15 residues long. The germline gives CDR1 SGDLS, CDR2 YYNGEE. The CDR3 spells CASSADPMTGNTIYF. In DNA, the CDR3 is TGTGCCAGCAGCGCCGACCCCATGACTGGAAACACCATATATTTT.

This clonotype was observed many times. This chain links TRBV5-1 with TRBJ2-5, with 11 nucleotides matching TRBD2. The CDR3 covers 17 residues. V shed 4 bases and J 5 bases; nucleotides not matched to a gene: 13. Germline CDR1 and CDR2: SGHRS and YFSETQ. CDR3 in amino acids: CASSEGLAASRRETQYF. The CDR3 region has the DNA TGCGCCAGCAGCGAGGGACTAGCGGCCTCCCGCCGGGAGACCCAGTACTTC.

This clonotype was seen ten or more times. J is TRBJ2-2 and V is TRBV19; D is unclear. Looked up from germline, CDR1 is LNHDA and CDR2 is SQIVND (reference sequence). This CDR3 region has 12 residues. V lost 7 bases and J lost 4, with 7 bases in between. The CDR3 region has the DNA TGTGCCAGTATGGCGGTCACCGGGGAGCTGTTTTTT. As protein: CASMAVTGELFF.

In DNA form, the CDR3 reads TGTGCCAGCAGTTACTCGACAGGGGGACACGAGCAGTACTTC. It translates to CASSYSTGGHEQYF. The chain carries TRBV6-5 and TRBJ2-7; 9 bases align to TRBD1. The CDR3 is 14 amino acids. Germline-derived CDR1 and CDR2 are MNHEY and SVGAGI. J lost 5 bases, V lost 0 bases, and 2 bases had no gene match.

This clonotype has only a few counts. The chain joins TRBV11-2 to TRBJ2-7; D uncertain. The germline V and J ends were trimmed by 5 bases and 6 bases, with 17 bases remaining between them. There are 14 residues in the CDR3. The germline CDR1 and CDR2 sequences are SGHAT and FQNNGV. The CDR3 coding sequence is TGTGCCAGCAGCCCGACCCATATTCGAGCCGAGCAGTACTTC. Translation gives CASSPTHIRAEQYF.

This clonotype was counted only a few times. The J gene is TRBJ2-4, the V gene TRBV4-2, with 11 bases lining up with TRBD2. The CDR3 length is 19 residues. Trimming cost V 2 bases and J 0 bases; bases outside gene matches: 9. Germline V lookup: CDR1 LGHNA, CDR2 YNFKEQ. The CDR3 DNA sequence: TGTGCCAGCAGCCAACCCACTAGCGGGAGTAGTCTAGCCAAAAACATTCAGTACTTC. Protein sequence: CASSQPTSGSSLAKNIQYF.

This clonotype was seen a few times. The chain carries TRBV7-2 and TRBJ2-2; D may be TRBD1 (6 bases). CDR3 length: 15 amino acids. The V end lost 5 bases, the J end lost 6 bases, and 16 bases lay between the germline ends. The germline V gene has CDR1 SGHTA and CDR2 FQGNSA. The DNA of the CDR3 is TGTGCCAGCAGCCCATCCGGGACAACGGCCGGGGAGCTGTTTTTT. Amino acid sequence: CASSPSGTTAGELFF.

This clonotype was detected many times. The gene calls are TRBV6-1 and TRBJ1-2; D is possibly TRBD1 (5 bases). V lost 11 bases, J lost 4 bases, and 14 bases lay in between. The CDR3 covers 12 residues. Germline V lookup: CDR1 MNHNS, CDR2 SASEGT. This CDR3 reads CAGRQSSYGYTF. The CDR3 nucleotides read TGTGCCGGACGACAGTCCTCCTATGGCTACACCTTC.

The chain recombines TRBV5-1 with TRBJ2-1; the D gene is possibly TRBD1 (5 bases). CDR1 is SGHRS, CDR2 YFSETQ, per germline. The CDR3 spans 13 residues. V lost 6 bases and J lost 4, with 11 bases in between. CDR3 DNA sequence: TGCGCCAGCAATTTTCAGGGTTACAATGAGCAGTTCTTC. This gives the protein CASNFQGYNEQFF.

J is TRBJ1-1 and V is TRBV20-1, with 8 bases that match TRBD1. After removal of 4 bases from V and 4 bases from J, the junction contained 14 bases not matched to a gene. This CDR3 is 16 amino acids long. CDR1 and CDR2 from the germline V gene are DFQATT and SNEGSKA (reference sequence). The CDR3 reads CSAITNGQGMGTEAFF. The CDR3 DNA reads TGCAGTGCTATAACTAACGGACAGGGTATGGGCACTGAAGCTTTCTTT.